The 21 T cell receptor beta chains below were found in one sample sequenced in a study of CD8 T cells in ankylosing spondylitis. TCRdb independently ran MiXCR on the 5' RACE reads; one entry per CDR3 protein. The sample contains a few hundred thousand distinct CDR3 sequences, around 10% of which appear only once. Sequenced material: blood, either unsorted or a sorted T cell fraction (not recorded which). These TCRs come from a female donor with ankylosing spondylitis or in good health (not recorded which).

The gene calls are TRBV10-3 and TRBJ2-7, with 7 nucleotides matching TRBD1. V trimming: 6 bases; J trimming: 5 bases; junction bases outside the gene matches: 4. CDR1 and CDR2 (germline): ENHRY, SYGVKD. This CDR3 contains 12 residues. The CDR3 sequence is CAISLTGDEQYF. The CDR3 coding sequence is TGTGCCATCAGCCTCACAGGGGACGAGCAGTACTTC.

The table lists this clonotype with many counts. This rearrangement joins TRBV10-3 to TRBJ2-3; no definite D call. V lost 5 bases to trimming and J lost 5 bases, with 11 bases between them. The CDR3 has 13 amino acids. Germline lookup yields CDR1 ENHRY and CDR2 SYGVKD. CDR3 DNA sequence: TGTGCCATCAGTTTGAATATAGGAGATACGCAGTATTTT. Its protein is CAISLNIGDTQYF.

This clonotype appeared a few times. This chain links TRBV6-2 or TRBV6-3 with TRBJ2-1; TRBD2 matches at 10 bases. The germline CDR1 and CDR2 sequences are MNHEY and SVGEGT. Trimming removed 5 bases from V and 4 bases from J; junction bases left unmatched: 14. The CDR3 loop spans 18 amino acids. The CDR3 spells CASSTRGLAGASYNEQFF. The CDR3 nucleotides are TGTGCCAGCAGTACCCGCGGGCTAGCGGGAGCGTCATACAATGAGCAGTTCTTC.

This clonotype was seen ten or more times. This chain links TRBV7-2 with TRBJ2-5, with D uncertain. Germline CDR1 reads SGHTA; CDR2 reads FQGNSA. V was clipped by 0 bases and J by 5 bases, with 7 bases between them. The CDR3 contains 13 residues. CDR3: CASSLARAETQYF. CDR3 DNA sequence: TGTGCCAGCAGCTTAGCGAGAGCGGAGACCCAGTACTTC.

The CDR3: CASSWGSGTSGSSQFF. DNA for the CDR3: TGCGCCAGCAGCTGGGGTTCCGGGACTAGCGGGTCCTCGCAGTTCTTC. The chain joins TRBV5-1 to TRBJ2-1, with 12 nucleotides matching TRBD2. This CDR3 contains 16 residues. The trim removed 3 bases at V and 12 bases at J, leaving 13 bases unmatched. Germline V gene lookup returns CDR1 SGHRS and CDR2 YFSETQ. Drawing the rest from reference TRBV5-1 and TRBJ2-1, the complete variable domain is KAGVTQTPRYLIKTRGQQVTLSCSPISGHRSVSWYQQTPGQGLQFLFEYFSETQRNKGNFPGRFSGRQFSNSRSEMNVSTLELGDSALYLCASSWGSGTSGSSQFFGPGTRLTVL.

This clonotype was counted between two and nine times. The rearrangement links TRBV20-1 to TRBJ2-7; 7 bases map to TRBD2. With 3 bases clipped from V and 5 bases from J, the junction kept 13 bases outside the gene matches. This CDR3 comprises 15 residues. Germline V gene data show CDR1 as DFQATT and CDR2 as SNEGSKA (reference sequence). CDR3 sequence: CSARGGTTGTDEQYF. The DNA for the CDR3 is TGCAGTGCTAGGGGTGGGACTACCGGAACAGACGAGCAGTACTTC.

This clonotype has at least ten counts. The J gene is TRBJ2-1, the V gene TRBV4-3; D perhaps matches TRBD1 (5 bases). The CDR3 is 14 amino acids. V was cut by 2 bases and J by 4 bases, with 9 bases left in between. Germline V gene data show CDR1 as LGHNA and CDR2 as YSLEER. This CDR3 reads CASSQTDTYNEQFF. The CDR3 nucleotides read TGCGCCAGCAGCCAAACGGACACTTACAATGAGCAGTTCTTC.

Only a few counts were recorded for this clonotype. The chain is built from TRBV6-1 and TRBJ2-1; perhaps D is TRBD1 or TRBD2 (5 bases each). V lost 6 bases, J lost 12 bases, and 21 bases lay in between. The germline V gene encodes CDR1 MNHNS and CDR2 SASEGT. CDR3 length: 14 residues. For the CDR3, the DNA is TGTGCCAGCAGAAGAACTGACCGGGGACGCGGGCAGTTCTTC. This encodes CASRRTDRGRGQFF.

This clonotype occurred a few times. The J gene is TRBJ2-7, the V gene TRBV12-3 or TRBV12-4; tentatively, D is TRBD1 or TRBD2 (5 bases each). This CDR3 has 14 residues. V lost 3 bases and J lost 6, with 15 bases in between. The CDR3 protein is CASSFLGVRGEQYF. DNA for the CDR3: TGTGCCAGCAGTTTTCTGGGGGTCCGGGGCGAGCAGTACTTC.

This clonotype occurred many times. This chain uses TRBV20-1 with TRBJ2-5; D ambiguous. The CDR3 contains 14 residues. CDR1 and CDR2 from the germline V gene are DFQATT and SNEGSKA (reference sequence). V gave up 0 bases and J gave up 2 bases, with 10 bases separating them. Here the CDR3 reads CSARDWNQQETQYF. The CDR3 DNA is TGCAGTGCTAGAGATTGGAACCAACAAGAGACCCAGTACTTC.

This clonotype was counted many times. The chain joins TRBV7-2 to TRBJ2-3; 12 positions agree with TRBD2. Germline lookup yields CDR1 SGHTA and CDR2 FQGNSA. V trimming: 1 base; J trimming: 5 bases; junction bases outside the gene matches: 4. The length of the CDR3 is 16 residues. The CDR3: CASSLGLAGVGDTQYF. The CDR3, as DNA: TGTGCCAGCAGCTTAGGACTAGCGGGAGTTGGAGATACGCAGTATTTT.

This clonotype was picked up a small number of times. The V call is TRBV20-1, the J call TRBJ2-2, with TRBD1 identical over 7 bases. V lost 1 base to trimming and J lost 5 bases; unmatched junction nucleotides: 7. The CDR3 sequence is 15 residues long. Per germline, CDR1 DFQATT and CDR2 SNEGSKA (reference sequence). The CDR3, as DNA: TGCAGTGCTAGAGTTGGGGACAGAATGACCGGGGAGCTGTTTTTT. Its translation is CSARVGDRMTGELFF.

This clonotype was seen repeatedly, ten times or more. CDR3 nucleotide sequence: TGTGCCAGCAGCCACAACCGGGGGTCAGCGGATACGCAGTATTTT. It encodes CASSHNRGSADTQYF. The rearrangement links TRBV25-1 to TRBJ2-3; tentatively, D is TRBD2 (6 bases). The ends were cut back, 6 bases at V and 6 bases at J, with 19 bases in the middle. Germline values: CDR1 MGHDK, CDR2 SYGVNS. The length of the CDR3 is 15 residues.

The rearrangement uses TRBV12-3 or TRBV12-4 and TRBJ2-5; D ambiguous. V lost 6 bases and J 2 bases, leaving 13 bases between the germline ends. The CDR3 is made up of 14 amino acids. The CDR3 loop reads CASRPRHQQETQYF. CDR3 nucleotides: TGTGCCAGCAGGCCCCGGCACCAGCAAGAGACCCAGTACTTC.

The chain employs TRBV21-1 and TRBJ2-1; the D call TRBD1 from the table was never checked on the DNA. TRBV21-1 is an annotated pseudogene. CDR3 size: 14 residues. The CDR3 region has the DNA TGTGCCAGCAGCGCCCGCACGTGCGGGGGTGAGCAGTTCTTC. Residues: CASSARTCGGEQFF.

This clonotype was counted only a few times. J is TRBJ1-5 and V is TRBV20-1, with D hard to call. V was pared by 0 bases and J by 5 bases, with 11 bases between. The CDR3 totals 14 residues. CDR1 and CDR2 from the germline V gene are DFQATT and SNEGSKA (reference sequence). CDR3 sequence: CSARDPHQYQPQHF. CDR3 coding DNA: TGCAGTGCTAGAGATCCCCACCAGTATCAGCCCCAGCATTTT.

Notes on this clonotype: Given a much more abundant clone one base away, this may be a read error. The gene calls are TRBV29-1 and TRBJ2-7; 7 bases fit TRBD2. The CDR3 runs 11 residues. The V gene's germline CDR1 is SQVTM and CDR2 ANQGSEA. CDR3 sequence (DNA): TGCATCGTTATAGCGGGTTACGAGCAGTACTTC. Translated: CIVIAGYEQYF.

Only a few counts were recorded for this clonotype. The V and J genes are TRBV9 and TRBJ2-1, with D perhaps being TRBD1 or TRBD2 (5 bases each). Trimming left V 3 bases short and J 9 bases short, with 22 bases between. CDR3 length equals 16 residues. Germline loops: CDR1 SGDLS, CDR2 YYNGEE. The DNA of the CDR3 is TGTGCCAGCAGCGCCCCGGGGCTGAGGCATGGCGGTGAGCAGTTCTTC. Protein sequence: CASSAPGLRHGGEQFF.

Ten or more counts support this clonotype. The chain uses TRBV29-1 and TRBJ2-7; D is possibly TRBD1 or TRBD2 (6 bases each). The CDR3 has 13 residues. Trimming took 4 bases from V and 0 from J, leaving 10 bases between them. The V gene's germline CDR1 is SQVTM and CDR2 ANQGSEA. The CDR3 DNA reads TGCAGCGTTGGGGGGGCAAGCTCCTACGAGCAGTACTTC. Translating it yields CSVGGASSYEQYF.

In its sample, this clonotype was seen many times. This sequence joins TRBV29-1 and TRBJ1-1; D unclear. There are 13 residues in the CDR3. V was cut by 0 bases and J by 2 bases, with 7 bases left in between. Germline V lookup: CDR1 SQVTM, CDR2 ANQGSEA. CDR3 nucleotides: TGCAGCGTTGAAGAGGGCAGAAACACTGAAGCTTTCTTT. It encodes CSVEEGRNTEAFF.

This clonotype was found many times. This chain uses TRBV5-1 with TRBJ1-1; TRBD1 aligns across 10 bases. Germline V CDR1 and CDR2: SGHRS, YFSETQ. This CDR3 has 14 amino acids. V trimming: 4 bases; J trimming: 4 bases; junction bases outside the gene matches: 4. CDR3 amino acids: CASSAGQGTTEAFF. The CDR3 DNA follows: TGCGCCAGCAGCGCGGGACAGGGGACCACTGAAGCTTTCTTT.